This T cell receptor beta chain stems from a study of blood T cell repertoires in COVID-19. Study in general: Sites across the United States, Italy and Spain contributed samples from acute and convalescent COVID-19.

The Seattle patients joined while their infection was active and were tracked longitudinally afterward. Germline values: CDR1 LGHDT, CDR2 YNNKEL (reference sequence). J was trimmed by 1 base and V by 6 bases; bases with no gene match: 0. This CDR3 region has 13 residues. In the authors' workflow: Amplifying reference gene primers gave estimates of nucleated cell counts. Profiling relied on immunoSEQ multiplex PCR, and the TCRdb table lists in-frame clones only, not all of them. Clone size and the V and J calls come from that table; the DNA yielded D and trimming. The sample has around 300,000 clones, around 88% seen once.

Source material: peripheral blood. The chain couples TRBV3-1 (or the pseudogene TRBV3-2) to TRBJ1-1; 9 nucleotides agree with TRBD1. The receptor comes from a woman in her seventies with COVID-19, enrolled during active disease. Here the CDR3 reads CASRQGANTEAFF. The CDR3, as DNA: TGTGCCAGCAGACAGGGGGCGAACACTGAAGCTTTCTTT.